The rows below give T cell receptor beta chains drawn from one sample of a study of T-cell reconstitution after alpha-beta-depleted transplantation in children. TCRdb ran MiXCR on the PCR reads and lists one entry per CDR3 protein. The sample has fewer than 400,000 distinct CDR3 sequences; roughly 20% are singletons. This specimen was PBMCs from the stem cell graft donor, taken from the stem cell graft. The receptors were gathered from a human donor who donated a stem cell graft to a child with acute myeloid leukemia. Both conserved end residues are part of each CDR3. The D gene is left open where the match is weak. The size field is filled for only some rows; it gives once, few, many or a size class.

clone_size j_call v_call d_call cdr3_nt cdr3_aa
few TRBJ1-4 TRBV7-9 NA TGTGCCAGCAGCCAATTATCGACTAATGAAAAACTGTTTTTT CASSQLSTNEKLFF
once TRBJ2-7 TRBV7-2 NA TGTGCCAGCAGCTTTCGGCGGGTGGGGTCCTACGAGCAGTACTTC CASSFRRVGSYEQYF
few TRBJ2-7 TRBV12-3/TRBV12-4 TRBD1 TGTGCCAGCAGTCAGGGACAGGGTGGGAACTACGAGCAGTACTTC CASSQGQGGNYEQYF
NA TRBJ2-3 TRBV5-1 NA TGCGCCAGCAGAAAGACAGATTCCACAGATACGCAGTATTTT CASRKTDSTDTQYF
NA TRBJ2-1 TRBV20-1 TRBD2 TGCAGTGCTCCGACTAGCGGGAGAGGTGAGCAGTTCTTC CSAPTSGRGEQFF
many TRBJ1-1 TRBV12-3/TRBV12-4 TRBD1 TGTGCCAGCAGTCCGACAGGGGTGAACACTGAAGCTTTCTTT CASSPTGVNTEAFF
NA TRBJ2-5 TRBV20-1 TRBD2 TGCAGTGCTCCGGGACTAGCGGCCCCAGAGACCCAGTACTTC CSAPGLAAPETQYF
few TRBJ2-1 TRBV20-1 TRBD2 TGCAGTGCGCAAGCTCAACTAGCGGGAGTTAAGGATGAGCAGTTCTTC CSAQAQLAGVKDEQFF
many TRBJ2-1 TRBV4-1 NA TGCGCCAGCAGCCAAGAGAGCCTCTCCTACAATGAGCAGTTCTTC CASSQESLSYNEQFF
NA TRBJ2-2 TRBV7-9 NA TGTGCCAGCAGCTCTCCTGTTGCCTCGAACACCGGGGAGCTGTTTTTT CASSSPVASNTGELFF
NA TRBJ2-7 TRBV3-1 NA TGTGCCAGCAGCCAAGTTACTTACGAGCAGTACTTC CASSQVTYEQYF
NA TRBJ2-1 TRBV4-2 TRBD2 TGTGCCAGCAGCGATACCTTAACTAGCGGGAGTGTCGATGAGCAGTTCTTC CASSDTLTSGSVDEQFF
NA TRBJ2-3 TRBV5-5 NA TGTGCCAGCAGCTTGAGCGGGCGCCTCGCAGATACGCAGTATTTT CASSLSGRLADTQYF
many TRBJ2-3 TRBV20-1 NA TGCAGTGCTACCTTCGGAGATACGCAGTATTTT CSATFGDTQYF
NA TRBJ2-7 TRBV29-1 TRBD2 TGCAGCGTCCGCAGACTAGCGGGAGTAGAATACGAGCAGTACTTC CSVRRLAGVEYEQYF
NA TRBJ2-7 TRBV11-2 NA TGTGCCAGCACCCCAATATCGGGGGCATACGAGCAGTACTTC CASTPISGAYEQYF
few TRBJ2-3 TRBV15 NA TGTGCCACCAGCAGAAGGCCCGAACCTAGCACAGATACGCAGTATTTT CATSRRPEPSTDTQYF
NA TRBJ2-5 TRBV29-1 TRBD1 TGCAGCGTTGAATGGGGGACAGAGCAAGAGACCCAGTACTTC CSVEWGTEQETQYF
few TRBJ2-1 TRBV12-5 TRBD1 TGTGCTAGTGGTTTGGGGACAGGGGGAAATGAGCAGTTCTTC CASGLGTGGNEQFF
few TRBJ1-1 TRBV5-1 TRBD1 TGCGCCAGCAGCTCCATTCCGGGACAGGGAATTAACACTGAAGCTTTCTTT CASSSIPGQGINTEAFF
few TRBJ2-7 TRBV12-3/TRBV12-4 NA TGTGCCAGCAGTGACCTAACTTCCGAGCAGTACTTC CASSDLTSEQYF
many TRBJ2-7 TRBV20-1 TRBD2 TGCAGTGCACCGGGACACTATAGCGGGAGCTCCTACGAGCAGTACTTC CSAPGHYSGSSYEQYF
NA TRBJ2-1 TRBV24-1 NA TGTGCCACCAGTGATATAGCGGCAGAGCAGTTCTTC CATSDIAAEQFF
few TRBJ2-3 TRBV7-2 TRBD1 TGTGCCAGCAGCCCGCAGACAGGGCCCATCTCCACAGATACGCAGTATTTT CASSPQTGPISTDTQYF
NA TRBJ2-5 TRBV10-3 TRBD2 TGTGCCATCAGTGAGGGTGCTAGCGGGGAACAAGAGACCCAGTACTTC CAISEGASGEQETQYF
NA TRBJ2-1 TRBV20-1 NA TGCAGTGCTCCCTCGCTAGCACGGCCGTACAATGAGCAGTTCTTC CSAPSLARPYNEQFF
NA TRBJ1-1 TRBV7-9 TRBD1 TGTGCCAGCAGCTTAGTTGGGGGAGACAGGGACACTGAAGCTTTCTTT CASSLVGGDRDTEAFF
few TRBJ2-2 TRBV24-1 NA TGTGCCACGGGACTGGGGACCGGGGAGCTGTTTTTT CATGLGTGELFF
NA TRBJ1-1 TRBV4-1 TRBD1 TGCGCCAGCAGCCAAGATTCGGACAGGGAAGCGACTTTCTTT CASSQDSDREATFF
few TRBJ2-1 TRBV3-1 NA TGTGCCAGCAGCCACAGGACCCTATACAATGAGCAGTTCTTC CASSHRTLYNEQFF
many TRBJ2-1 TRBV6-4 TRBD2 TGTGCCAGCAGCGTGGGAGGGCCTAATGAGCAGTTCTTC CASSVGGPNEQFF
NA TRBJ2-1 TRBV28 TRBD2 TGTGCCAGCAGTACTCCGGGACTAGCAGGCAATGAGCAGTTCTTC CASSTPGLAGNEQFF
few TRBJ2-1 TRBV4-1 NA TGCGCCAGCAGCCTACCAGGACAGAACAATGAGCAGTTCTTC CASSLPGQNNEQFF
few TRBJ2-1 TRBV5-1 NA TGCGCCAGCAGCTTAATCCCAGGGAATGAGCAGTTCTTC CASSLIPGNEQFF
few TRBJ2-3 TRBV12-3/TRBV12-4 NA TGTGCCAGCAGAGGTTCCGGGAGAGGGGGGCATACGCAGTATTTT CASRGSGRGGHTQYF
NA TRBJ2-2 TRBV29-1 NA TGCAGCGTTTATTCCGGAGGGACGGTCGGGGAGCTGTTTTTT CSVYSGGTVGELFF
NA TRBJ2-7 TRBV28 TRBD1 TGTGCCAGTATGTTCCCCGACAGGGGCTACGAGCAGTACTTC CASMFPDRGYEQYF
many TRBJ2-3 TRBV20-1 TRBD2 TGCAGTGCTAGAGTTCTAGCGGGAAGTCGTAGTAGCACAGATACGCAGTATTTT CSARVLAGSRSSTDTQYF
many TRBJ2-3 TRBV4-1 NA TGCGCCAGCAGCCAAGATCGGGGCATTGCGCAGTATTTT CASSQDRGIAQYF
few TRBJ2-7 TRBV18 NA TGTGCCAGCTCACCGTTAGCAACGTACGAGCAGTACTTC CASSPLATYEQYF
few TRBJ2-7 TRBV28 NA TGTGCCAGCACCTTCAGGGTCCAAGGCTACGAGCAGTACTTC CASTFRVQGYEQYF
NA TRBJ2-2 TRBV29-1 NA TGCAGCGCCAAATCAGGGGTGGCCACCGGGGAGCTGTTTTTT CSAKSGVATGELFF
NA TRBJ1-2 TRBV5-6 NA TGTGCCAGCAGCCCTATGGCCCTTGATGGCTACACCTTC CASSPMALDGYTF
NA TRBJ2-7 TRBV12-3/TRBV12-4 NA TGTGCCAGCAGGTCCAGGGGGGGGAACGAGCAGTACTTC CASRSRGGNEQYF
few TRBJ2-3 TRBV7-8 NA TGTGCCAGCAGCGTGGGGACTTCATCTAGCACAGATACGCAGTATTTT CASSVGTSSSTDTQYF
few TRBJ2-2 TRBV20-1 TRBD2 TGCAGTGCCCCGACTAGCAGTACCGGGGAGCTGTTTTTT CSAPTSSTGELFF
few TRBJ2-7 TRBV28 NA TGTGCCAGCAGTTTTCATCAAGGGGGGTACGAGCAGTACTTC CASSFHQGGYEQYF
many TRBJ2-2 TRBV12-3/TRBV12-4 TRBD2 TGTGCCAGCACCCCACCGCGGGGGAGGGCCGATACCGGGGAGCTGTTTTTT CASTPPRGRADTGELFF
many TRBJ2-7 TRBV20-1 NA TGCAGTGCGCAGGGTTTACAGAGGCTTTCCTACGAGCAGTACTTC CSAQGLQRLSYEQYF
few TRBJ2-5 TRBV3-1 NA TGTGCCAGCAGCCAAGGGCCGGTTGTCCAAGAGACCCAGTACTTC CASSQGPVVQETQYF